This T cell receptor (beta chain) emerged from a study of shared clonotypes between healthy human individuals. Findings of the study overall: Estimated clonotype richness was generally higher in naive than memory subsets. Some clonotypes were shared by all four sorted-subset donors, while others were not shared. The non-shared ones had lower generation probabilities than the shared ones. It was observed that roughly 4.8% of naive CD4 clonotypes were shared across several donors.

Naive CD45RA+ and memory CD45RA-negative subsets were split from CD4+ cells. Produced via immunoSEQ multiplex PCR; TCRdb's table is partial and in-frame only. The sample has 850,000 to 1,100,000 clones; approximately 80% are singletons. This CDR3 comprises 15 residues. V lost 4 bases, J lost 4 bases, and 6 bases stayed unmatched. CDR1 and CDR2 from the germline V gene are SGHVS and FNYEAQ. As for this clone: Its antigen is as yet unknown.

The sequence was obtained from a man between 18 and 29 years old in good health. Some clones in this sample may be carry-over from other donors' samples. The chain joins TRBV7-6 to TRBJ2-1, with 8 bases matching TRBD2. The sample taken for sequencing was memory CD4+ T cells from PBMCs. As to subset: CD45RA-negative fraction. CDR3: CASSSPSGLYNEQFF. The CDR3 nucleotides read TGTGCCAGCAGCTCACCTAGCGGGCTTTACAATGAGCAGTTCTTC.